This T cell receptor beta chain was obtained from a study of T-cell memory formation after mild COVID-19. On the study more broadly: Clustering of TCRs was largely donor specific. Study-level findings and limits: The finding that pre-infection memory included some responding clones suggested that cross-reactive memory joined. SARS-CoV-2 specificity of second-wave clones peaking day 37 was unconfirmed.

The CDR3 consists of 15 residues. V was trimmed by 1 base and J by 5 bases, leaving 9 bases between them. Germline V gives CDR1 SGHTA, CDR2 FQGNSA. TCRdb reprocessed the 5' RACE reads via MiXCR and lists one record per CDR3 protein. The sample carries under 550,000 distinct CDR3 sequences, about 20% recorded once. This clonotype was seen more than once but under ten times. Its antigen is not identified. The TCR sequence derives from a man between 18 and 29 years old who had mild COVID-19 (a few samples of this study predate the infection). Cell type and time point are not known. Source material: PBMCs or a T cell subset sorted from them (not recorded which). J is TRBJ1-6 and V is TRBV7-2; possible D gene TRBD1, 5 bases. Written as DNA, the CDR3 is TGTGCCAGCAGCTTAGAAGGGGAAAATAATTCACCCCTCCACTTT. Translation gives CASSLEGENNSPLHF.